What follows describes a single T cell receptor beta chain. This may come from a read error, since a much larger clone is one base off. This specimen belongs to a study of blood T cells in healthy people across ages. Together with a sample-barcoded 5' primer, a J-beta primer mix was included in a second PCR lasting about 6 to 11 cycles. MiXCR was run by TCRdb on the 5' RACE reads, yielding one entry per CDR3 protein. The sample has 550,000 to 800,000 distinct CDR3 sequences, approximately 30% seen once. The CDR3 loop spans 17 amino acids. The germline CDR1 and CDR2 sequences are MNHEY and SVGEGT. The specimen sequenced was blood. J is TRBJ2-1 and V is TRBV6-2 or TRBV6-3; 9 bases match TRBD2. The DNA end is more similar to TRBJ2-7, so the J call may be wrong. The sequence was obtained from an elderly woman in good health. The CDR3 loop is CASRPTRAGGPYNEQYF. The CDR3 DNA follows: TGTGCCAGCAGACCGACCCGGGCGGGAGGGCCCTACAATGAGCAGTACTTC.